The T cell receptor (beta chain) described here comes from a study of shared clonotypes between healthy human individuals. Looking at the study overall: Contributing individuals were two females and a few males aged 18 to 49. Findings of the study overall: The four-donor shared clonotypes exceeded non-shared clonotypes in generation probability, with non-shared ones scoring lower.

With respect to this clone: The antigen remains unidentified.

V lost 2 bases and J lost 4; bases outside the gene matches: 0. The CDR3 is 14 amino acids. Germline-derived CDR1 and CDR2 are MDHEN and SYDVKM. Sequencing was at deep level. Replicate PCRs from sorted subsets contained approximately 200 ng DNA, which is roughly 30,000 T cell genomes. TCRdb's copy holds only in-frame clones and misses some; the assay was immunoSEQ multiplex PCR. This sample yields hundreds of thousands of clones, of which around 92% are seen a single time; about 25% belongs to the top ten. Naive CD8 populations comprised CD45RO-negative cells positively selected for CCR7, excluding terminally differentiated effector memory CD45RA+ cells.

Source material: naive CD8+ T cells sorted from blood. The source of this sequence is a man aged 30-40 years in good health. The chain employs TRBV28 and TRBJ2-3, with TRBD1 matching 10 bases. The CDR3 loop is CASSLGTGADTQYF. The DNA of the CDR3 is TGTGCCAGCAGTTTAGGGACAGGGGCAGATACGCAGTATTTT. Filled out from reference TRBV28 and TRBJ2-3, the complete variable domain reads DVKVTQSSRYLVKRTGEKVFLECVQDMDHENMFWYRQDPGLGLRLIYFSYDVKMKEKGDIPEGYSVSREKKERFSLILESASTNQTSMYLCASSLGTGADTQYFGPGTRLTVL.